The clone carrying this T cell receptor beta chain was recorded only once. Clones were read by immunoSEQ multiplex PCR, and TCRdb kept only the in-frame ones, dropping some. The data contain hundreds of thousands of clones, about 90% of them singletons. V trimming: 4 bases; J trimming: 6 bases; junction bases outside the gene matches: 11. The CDR3 is 15 residues long. Germline assignment: CDR1 LNHDA and CDR2 SQIVND (reference sequence). The data derive from a study of blood T cell repertoires in COVID-19. The chain is built from TRBV19 and TRBJ1-1; TRBD1 agrees at 7 bases. The TCR originated in a woman between 18 and 30 years old with acute or convalescent COVID-19. The sample consisted of peripheral blood. Here the CDR3 reads CASSTIDREWSEAFF. CDR3 bases: TGTGCCAGTAGTACAATTGACAGGGAGTGGTCTGAAGCTTTCTTT. Together with reference TRBV19 and TRBJ1-1, the CDR3 gives the full variable domain: DGGITQSPKYLFRKEGQNVTLSCEQNLNHDAMYWYRQDPGQGLRLIYYSQIVNDFQKGDIAEGYSVSREKKESFPLTVTSAQKNPTAFYLCASSTIDREWSEAFFGQGTRLTVV.